Following are 6 T cell receptor beta chains from one sample sequenced in a study of blood T cell repertoires in COVID-19. Only in-frame clones appear in the TCRdb table, and some are missing; sequencing was by immunoSEQ multiplex PCR. The sample lists 200,000 to 300,000 clones; roughly nine tenths were seen once. Source material: peripheral blood. The receptors here all came from a woman aged 55 to 70 who had recovered from COVID-19.

On this clone itself: Sequence at one end of the junction differs from germline and may be a read error. V gene TRBV7-7 combines with J gene TRBJ1-1; 7 nucleotides agree with TRBD1. The CDR3 extends over 13 amino acids. Germline values: CDR1 SSHAT, CDR2 FNYEAQ (reference sequence). CDR3 protein: CASSWTGNTEAFF. CDR3 nucleotide sequence: TGTGCTAGCAGCTGGACAGGGAACACTGAAGCTTTCTTT. Drawing the rest from reference TRBV7-7 and TRBJ1-1, the complete variable domain is GAGVSQSPRYKVTKRGQDVTLRCDPISSHATLYWYQQALGQGPEFLTYFNYEAQPDKSGLPSDRFSAERPEGSISTLTIQRTEQRDSAMYRCASSWTGNTEAFFGQGTRLTVV.

The chain carries TRBV13 and TRBJ2-5; D perhaps matches TRBD2 (6 bases). Trimming pared 5 bases from V and 4 bases from J, leaving 11 bases between. Looked up from germline, CDR1 is PRHDT and CDR2 is FYEKMQ (reference sequence). This CDR3 contains 13 residues. In DNA form, the CDR3 reads TGTGCCAGCAGCGGGGGGAGTCGAGAGACCCAGTACTTC. Amino acid sequence: CASSGGSRETQYF.

This chain uses TRBV2 with TRBJ1-1; D uncertain. In germline, CDR1 is SNHLY, CDR2 FYNNEI. The V gene lost 4 bases and the J gene lost 4 bases, with 13 bases spanning the gap. There are 14 residues in the CDR3. The chain's CDR3 is CASSVIGESTEAFF. The CDR3 region has the DNA TGTGCCAGCAGTGTCATCGGGGAGAGCACTGAAGCTTTCTTT.

The chain carries TRBV7-2 and TRBJ2-7, with D maybe TRBD1 (6 bases). Germline loops: CDR1 SGHTA, CDR2 FQGNSA. V dropped 5 bases and J dropped 6 bases, with 20 bases sitting between them. The CDR3 has 15 residues. The DNA for the CDR3 is TGTGCCAGCAGCATGCAGGGGAGTGAGTATGCCGAGCAGTACTTC. Translated: CASSMQGSEYAEQYF.

This rearrangement joins TRBV12-2 to TRBJ1-4; TRBD1 was called by the table and not checked on the DNA. TRBV12-2 is recorded as a pseudogene. The CDR3 is made up of 16 amino acids. Here the CDR3 reads CASRLESDRGPEKLFF. In DNA, the CDR3 is TGTGCAAGTCGCTTAGAATCTGACAGGGGGCCTGAAAAACTGTTTTTT.

The V and J genes are TRBV3-1 (or the pseudogene TRBV3-2) and TRBJ2-3; tentatively, D is TRBD2 (6 bases). The CDR3 extends over 16 amino acids. Looked up from germline, CDR1 is LGHDT and CDR2 is YNNKEL (reference sequence). The V gene lost 0 bases and the J gene lost 2 bases, with 12 bases spanning the gap. The CDR3 reads CASSQEPGTYTDTQYF. The CDR3 nucleotides read TGTGCCAGCAGCCAAGAACCCGGGACTTACACAGATACGCAGTATTTT.